This TCR beta chain originates from a study of early stage breast cancer tumors. As for the study in general: Of roughly 17 invasive breast tumors, about a dozen were hormone receptor-positive, HER2-negative.

Some clones are missing from TCRdb's copy, which holds only in-frame ones; the method was immunoSEQ multiplex PCR. The data hold tens of thousands of clones, with roughly 80% observed a single time. Per germline, CDR1 MDHEN and CDR2 SYDVKM. V lost 6 bases, J lost 4 bases, and 13 bases lay in between. The CDR3 sequence is 13 residues long. Study-level points and caveats: Blood repertoires resembled normal breast more than tumor. Functional markers like CD4, CD8 and FOXP3 were missed in bulk sequencing.

This clone was seen once. Its antigen is not known. Sequenced sample: blood. The chain has TRBV28 and TRBJ2-7; D call uncertain. The clonotype originates from a person aged 25 to 40 with breast cancer. CDR3 sequence: CASSLTSAYEQYF. As DNA, the CDR3 is TGTGCCAGCAGCCTCACCTCCGCTTACGAGCAGTACTTC.